This T cell receptor (beta chain) was sequenced during a study of a mutant IDH1 vaccine in newly diagnosed glioma. Broader study findings: Immune responses induced by the vaccine were seen in roughly 93% of patients, spanning multiple MHC alleles.

Time point reported: week 47, end of study. Vaccine doses each comprised 300 ug of mutant IDH1 20-mer peptide, with topical imiquimod. Here immunoSEQ multiplex PCR was the method, and the copy in TCRdb shows in-frame clones only, minus some. The repertoire holds 56,000 or so clones, with less than 80% as singletons. The germline gives CDR1 LGHNA, CDR2 YNFKEQ. V was clipped by 5 bases and J by 2 bases; unmatched bases: 6. The CDR3 is 14 amino acids. On this clone: Its antigen is still unknown.

The receptor was derived from a man aged 50 to 59 with glioma. The chain joins TRBV4-2 to TRBJ2-7; TRBD1 matches 7 bases. Source: PBMCs, taken from a glioma patient whose treatment included an IDH1 peptide vaccine. CDR3 protein: CASSKQGSPYEQYF. CDR3 DNA: TGTGCCAGCAGCAAACAGGGGTCCCCCTACGAGCAGTACTTC.